What follows are 24 T cell receptor beta chains derived from one specimen sequenced in a study of T cell repertoires in cytomegalovirus infection. TCRdb redid the calling of the reads with MiXCR, one entry per CDR3 protein. The table includes 60,000 to 85,000 distinct CDR3 sequences, approximately 22% detected once. Their cognate antigens are unknown. Sequencing was done on a sample of PBMCs, sequenced either directly or after in vitro stimulation (not recorded which). The receptors stem from a human donor in good health (CMV status not recorded). Some clones in this sample may be carry-over from other donors' samples.

CDR3 amino acids: CASTLGTGTLEETQYF. CDR3 in DNA: TGTGCCAGCACCTTGGGTACAGGAACCCTAGAAGAGACCCAGTACTTC. The genes are TRBV28 and TRBJ2-5, with D maybe TRBD1 (5 bases). Germline-derived CDR1 and CDR2 are MDHEN and SYDVKM. CDR3 length: 16 residues. V lost 7 bases to trimming and J lost 3 bases, with 21 bases between them. The entire variable domain, with the rest obtained from reference TRBV28 and TRBJ2-5, is as follows: DVKVTQSSRYLVKRTGEKVFLECVQDMDHENMFWYRQDPGLGLRLIYFSYDVKMKEKGDIPEGYSVSREKKERFSLILESASTNQTSMYLCASTLGTGTLEETQYFGPGTRLLVL.

This clonotype was counted many times. The J gene is TRBJ2-1, the V gene TRBV12-3 or TRBV12-4, with 13 bases matching TRBD2. Trimming removed 1 base from V and 9 bases from J; junction bases left unmatched: 3. The CDR3 is made up of 15 amino acids. The CDR3 DNA sequence: TGTGCCAGCAGTTTAGTAGGACTAGCGGGAGTTGAGCAGTTCTTC. Residues: CASSLVGLAGVEQFF.

This clonotype was observed a few times. The chain combines TRBV15 with TRBJ2-5, with D unresolved. Deletions cut 1 base from V and 5 bases from J, with 11 bases between. The CDR3 extends over 14 amino acids. The germline V gene has CDR1 LNHNV and CDR2 YYDKDF (reference sequence). Here the CDR3 DNA reads TGTGCCACCAGCAGAGTCGGGTTCTCGGAGACCCAGTACTTC. The encoded protein is CATSRVGFSETQYF.

The DNA of the CDR3 is TGTGCCAGCAGTGGGTCTACAGCCACTCAGCAGTACTTC. The encoded protein is CASSGSTATQQYF. The V and J genes are TRBV28 and TRBJ2-7; D call uncertain. From germline, CDR1 is MDHEN and CDR2 SYDVKM. The CDR3 covers 13 residues. Trimming left V 5 bases short and J 8 bases short, with 16 bases between. The complete variable domain, with remaining parts taken from reference TRBV28 and TRBJ2-7, reads DVKVTQSSRYLVKRTGEKVFLECVQDMDHENMFWYRQDPGLGLRLIYFSYDVKMKEKGDIPEGYSVSREKKERFSLILESASTNQTSMYLCASSGSTATQQYFGPGTRLTVT.

This rearrangement joins TRBV20-1 to TRBJ2-3; no clear D. Germline lookup yields CDR1 DFQATT and CDR2 SNEGSKA (reference sequence). The CDR3 runs to 13 residues. V lost 3 bases and J lost 1, with 8 bases in between. The CDR3 bases are TGCAGTGCTAGGAACCAGGGCACAGATACGCAGTATTTT. It specifies CSARNQGTDTQYF.

This clonotype was seen at least ten times. This rearrangement joins TRBV7-2 to TRBJ2-3; TRBD2 matches at 11 bases. The CDR3 loop spans 15 amino acids. Per germline, CDR1 SGHTA and CDR2 FQGNSA. Germline trimming cut 5 bases from V and 2 bases from J; bases unmatched to any gene: 3. DNA of the CDR3: TGTGCCAGCAGCGTTAGCGGGAGGGTCACAGATACGCAGTATTTT. This sequence encodes CASSVSGRVTDTQYF.

A few counts support this clonotype. The V call is TRBV19, the J call TRBJ2-2; 8 bases are shared with TRBD2. The germline V gene encodes CDR1 LNHDA and CDR2 SQIVND (reference sequence). The CDR3 contains 15 residues. V was clipped by 7 bases and J by 4 bases; unmatched bases: 8. CDR3 sequence reads: CASTLLAESTGELFF. DNA of the CDR3: TGTGCCAGTACCCTACTAGCGGAGTCCACCGGGGAGCTGTTTTTT.

There are a few counts of this clonotype. The chain recombines TRBV24-1 with TRBJ2-1, with 13 bases matching TRBD2. Germline CDR1 KGHDR, CDR2 SFDVKD. The V gene end was trimmed by 5 bases and the J gene end by 10 bases; junction bases not matched to a gene: 4. The CDR3 spans 14 residues. CDR3 amino acids: CATSGTSGSWEQFF. CDR3 bases: TGTGCCACCAGTGGGACTAGCGGGAGTTGGGAGCAGTTCTTC.

This clonotype was recorded many times. The rearrangement joins TRBV7-6 to TRBJ1-5, with D uncertain. This CDR3 contains 15 residues. Germline V gene lookup returns CDR1 SGHVS and CDR2 FNYEAQ. V was pared by 1 base and J by 7 bases, with 14 bases between. This chain's CDR3 is CASSLDGQRGQPQHF. CDR3 nucleotide sequence: TGTGCCAGCAGCTTAGACGGGCAGAGAGGACAGCCCCAGCATTTT.

The chain recombines TRBV12-3 or TRBV12-4 with TRBJ1-2; TRBD1 aligns across 7 bases. The CDR3 has 12 residues. With V trimmed by 5 bases and J by 7 bases, 4 bases remained unmatched. CDR3 nucleotide sequence: TGTGCCAGCAGTGAACAGGGGTTTGGCTACACCTTC. This encodes CASSEQGFGYTF.

This clonotype was observed at least ten times. V is TRBV4-1 and J is TRBJ2-6, with D maybe TRBD2 (6 bases). CDR1 is MGHRA, CDR2 YSYEKL, per germline. The CDR3 length is 18 residues. Trimming stripped 0 bases from V and 2 bases from J, with 14 bases between. The CDR3 DNA is TGCGCCAGCAGCCAAGATGGGGGGAACCCCGCTGGGGCCAACGTCCTGACTTTC. This translates into CASSQDGGNPAGANVLTF.

This chain's CDR3 is CASSHRNRDSSYEQYF. As DNA, the CDR3 is TGTGCCAGCAGTCACCGAAACAGGGATTCATCCTACGAGCAGTACTTC. This chain connects TRBV6-2 or TRBV6-3 to TRBJ2-7; possibly TRBD1 for D (6 bases). V was trimmed by 5 bases and J by 1 base, leaving 18 bases between them. This CDR3 is 16 amino acids long. CDR1 is MNHEY and CDR2 is SVGEGT in the germline V gene.

On this clonotype: This may be a read error: a much more frequent sequence differs by one nucleotide. The CDR3 protein is CASSLEGVQMGGDEQFF. The CDR3 DNA reads TGTGCCAGCAGCTTAGAAGGGGTGCAGATGGGCGGCGATGAGCAGTTCTTC. V and J are TRBV7-2 and TRBJ2-1; D is possibly TRBD1 (5 bases). V was shortened by 1 base and J by 8 bases, with 21 bases between the two germline ends. The CDR3 runs 17 residues. Germline CDR1 and CDR2: SGHTA and FQGNSA.

The chain recombines TRBV7-9 with TRBJ2-1, with 7 bases aligning to TRBD2. J lost 2 bases, V lost 5 bases, and 9 bases had no gene match. Germline CDR1 is SEHNR and CDR2 is FQNEAQ (reference sequence). This CDR3 region has 16 residues. The CDR3 protein is CASSPPFGGAYNEQFF. In nucleotides, the CDR3 is TGTGCCAGCAGCCCACCGTTTGGGGGGGCCTACAATGAGCAGTTCTTC.

This clonotype turned up a few times. The chain is built from TRBV6-7 and TRBJ2-5; TRBD1 or TRBD2 may be the D gene (6 bases each). TRBV6-7 is given ORF status, its function remaining uncertain. V lost 0 bases, J lost 2 bases, and 22 bases lay in between. CDR3 length: 19 amino acids. The CDR3 loop is CASSYSLGQTGGGQETQYF. The CDR3 DNA is TGTGCCAGCAGTTACTCACTAGGGCAAACTGGAGGGGGTCAAGAGACCCAGTACTTC.

This clonotype was counted only a few times. V is TRBV6-1 and J is TRBJ2-7, with D perhaps given as TRBD1 or TRBD2 (5 bases each). The V and J ends lost 8 bases and 3 bases respectively, with 14 bases between them. The CDR3 runs 13 residues. The germline V gene encodes CDR1 MNHNS and CDR2 SASEGT. The CDR3 loop reads CASRGFSHYEQYF. CDR3 nucleotide sequence: TGTGCCAGCCGGGGCTTTTCCCACTACGAGCAGTACTTC.

A remark on this clonotype: A junction boundary mismatches the germline segment, possibly from a read error. The chain combines TRBV6-6 with TRBJ1-5, with TRBD1 identical over 9 bases. The V gene's germline CDR1 is MNHNY and CDR2 SVGAGI (reference sequence). CDR3 size: 15 residues. CDR3 sequence: CDSSYSTGGNQPQHF. DNA of the CDR3: TGTGACAGCAGTTACTCGACAGGGGGTAATCAGCCCCAGCATTTT.

This clonotype has just a few counts. The chain couples TRBV19 to TRBJ2-1, with TRBD2 identical over 8 bases. V lost 0 bases to trimming and J lost 7 bases; unmatched junction nucleotides: 8. Germline loops: CDR1 LNHDA, CDR2 SQIVND (reference sequence). The CDR3 consists of 16 residues. The DNA for the CDR3 is TGTGCCAGTAGTATAGACAGAAGCGGGAGCTTGAATGAGCAGTTCTTC. Translated, it gives CASSIDRSGSLNEQFF.

J is TRBJ2-7 and V is TRBV7-2, with 13 positions matching TRBD2. Germline V lookup: CDR1 SGHTA, CDR2 FQGNSA. The CDR3 has 14 amino acids. The V segment lost 5 bases and the J segment 5 bases; nucleotides outside the gene matches: 3. CDR3 region: CASSRTSGRNEQYF. As DNA, the CDR3 is TGTGCCAGCAGCCGGACTAGCGGGAGAAACGAGCAGTACTTC.

CDR3: CASSPPISPEAFF. The DNA of the CDR3 is TGTGCCAGCAGCCCCCCCATCAGTCCTGAAGCTTTCTTT. The V gene is TRBV7-2, the J gene TRBJ1-1; D ambiguous. Per the germline V gene, CDR1 is SGHTA and CDR2 is FQGNSA. The CDR3 contains 13 residues. V lost 5 bases, J lost 6 bases, and 13 bases lay in between.

This clonotype was observed many times. The chain has TRBV6-1 and TRBJ1-2; unclear D gene. The germline V gene has CDR1 MNHNS and CDR2 SASEGT. Trimming left V 7 bases short and J 2 bases short, with 11 bases between. This CDR3 comprises 13 residues. Here the CDR3 reads CASTLDLNYGYTF. The CDR3 DNA sequence: TGTGCCAGCACCTTGGACCTAAACTATGGCTACACCTTC.

The sample holds many counts of this clonotype. CDR3 sequence (DNA): TGTGCCAGCAGCTTAGTTGGGTCGCTAGCGGGAGTCTACAATGAGCAGTTCTTC. Its translation is CASSLVGSLAGVYNEQFF. The chain carries TRBV7-2 and TRBJ2-1; 10 bases fit TRBD2. The CDR3 is made up of 18 amino acids. Trimming took 1 base from V and 3 from J; bases not matched to a gene: 9. CDR1 SGHTA and CDR2 FQGNSA come from the germline V gene.

This clonotype was counted ten times or more. The chain couples TRBV28 to TRBJ1-5; 7 bases are shared with TRBD1. This CDR3 is 15 amino acids long. CDR1 and CDR2 (germline): MDHEN, SYDVKM. The J segment lost 9 bases and the V segment lost 6 bases, leaving 14 bases of the junction unmatched. This chain's CDR3 is CASRVQGTEHPPQHF. CDR3 in DNA: TGTGCCAGCAGAGTTCAGGGGACAGAGCATCCGCCCCAGCATTTT.

The chain links TRBV7-8 to TRBJ1-6; D is perhaps TRBD1 (5 bases). V was trimmed by 6 bases and J by 0 bases, leaving 15 bases between them. The CDR3 runs 17 residues. In germline, CDR1 is SGHVS, CDR2 FQNEAQ. The CDR3 reads CASRLGSGRSYNSPLHF. The CDR3 nucleotides are TGTGCCAGCAGACTAGGGTCAGGGCGCTCCTATAATTCACCCCTCCACTTT. The whole variable domain, filled in from reference TRBV7-8 and TRBJ1-6, reads GAGVSQSPRYKVAKRGQDVALRCDPISGHVSLFWYQQALGQGPEFLTYFQNEAQLDKSGLPSDRFFAERPEGSVSTLKIQRTQQEDSAVYLCASRLGSGRSYNSPLHFGNGTRLTVT.